These T cell receptor beta chains were read from a single sample in a study of cytomegalovirus exposure and HLA in healthy donors. Profiled with immunoSEQ multiplex PCR; TCRdb holds only in-frame clones, not every one. Seen here are about 110,000 clones, roughly four fifths observed once, and the top ten hold 1.5% to 2%. The sample consisted of PBMCs. These receptors all come from a man aged 50-60 years in good health and CMV-seronegative. Each CDR3 is given with its conserved first and last residue. The D gene is left open where the match is weak. Expanded clones are given a class, and other clones once, few, many or no size at all.

v_call	clone_size	d_call	j_call	cdr3_nt	cdr3_aa
TRBV13	NA	NA	TRBJ1-1	TGTGCCAGCAGCAAAGAACGGAGGGTGAACACTGAAGCTTTCTTT	CASSKERRVNTEAFF
TRBV19	NA	TRBD1	TRBJ1-2	TGTGCCAGTAGTTTCCGGGACAGGGGTCGTGGCTACACCTTC	CASSFRDRGRGYTF
TRBV6-1	NA	NA	TRBJ1-1	TGTGCCAGCAGTGAGCTGACACCTGCCGGCACGAACACTGAAGCTTTCTTT	CASSELTPAGTNTEAFF
TRBV19	once	NA	TRBJ2-7	TGTGCCAGTAGTATAGGGCACAGCACCGATGGACACTACGAGCAGTACTTC	CASSIGHSTDGHYEQYF
TRBV6-4	NA	NA	TRBJ2-2	TGTGCCAGCCGCAGGGAATGGAACACCGGGGAGCTGTTTTTT	CASRREWNTGELFF
TRBV7-6	NA	TRBD2	TRBJ2-5	TGTGCCAGCAGCTTACCAGCGGGGGGGGCAGAGACCCAGTACTTC	CASSLPAGGAETQYF
TRBV5-6	NA	NA	TRBJ1-2	TGTGCCAGCAGCCTGGGCGACAGAAGCTATGGCTACACCTTC	CASSLGDRSYGYTF
TRBV19	NA	NA	TRBJ1-1	TGTGCCAGTACATACAGGGAAAACACTGAAGCTTTCTTT	CASTYRENTEAFF
TRBV6-1	once	TRBD1	TRBJ2-2	TGTGCCAGCAGTGAAGTACAGGGGCCCGGGGAGCTGTTTTTT	CASSEVQGPGELFF
TRBV27	NA	TRBD2	TRBJ2-1	TGTGCCAGCAGTCCGGGGGGTTACTCCTACAATGAGCAGTTCTTC	CASSPGGYSYNEQFF
TRBV9	NA	NA	TRBJ1-5	TGTGCCAGCAGCGTAGCGGCAGGGAGCAATCAGCCCCAGCATTTT	CASSVAAGSNQPQHF
TRBV5-4	NA	NA	TRBJ2-7	TGTGCCTATGCCGGGACACGGGCCTCCTACGAGCAGTACTTC	CAYAGTRASYEQYF
TRBV7-2	NA	TRBD1	TRBJ1-3	TGTGCCAGCAGCTTAGGGAGAGGGACAGGGTATACTGGAAACACCATATATTTT	CASSLGRGTGYTGNTIYF
TRBV21-1	NA	NA	TRBJ2-3	TGTGCCAGCAGCAACTGGGGGGGCGGGGGGCACCCTTACACAGATACGCAGTATTTT	CASSNWGGGGHPYTDTQYF
TRBV2	NA	TRBD1	TRBJ1-1	TGTGCCAGCAGTGAACGGACAGGTGTCACTGAAGCTTTCTTT	CASSERTGVTEAFF
TRBV29-1	NA	TRBD1	TRBJ1-2	TGCAGCGTTGAACACCGGGGGACAGGGGGACAAGGTGGCTACACCTTC	CSVEHRGTGGQGGYTF
TRBV2	NA	NA	TRBJ1-3	TGTGCCAGCAGTGACGGGATCACTGGAAACACCATATATTTT	CASSDGITGNTIYF
TRBV28	NA	NA	TRBJ2-1	TGTGCCAGCAGATACAGGGCCTATGAGCAGTTCTTC	CASRYRAYEQFF
TRBV6-1	NA	NA	TRBJ1-5	TGTGCCAGCAGTGTTTATAGCAATCAGCCCCAGCATTTT	CASSVYSNQPQHF
TRBV7-2	NA	TRBD1	TRBJ2-7	TGTGCCAGCAGCCCCCGACAGGGGCTTGCATACGAGCAGTACTTC	CASSPRQGLAYEQYF
TRBV10-1	NA	TRBD2	TRBJ2-3	TGCGCCAGCAGTGATTCGCGGGGGGTGACAGATACGCAGTATTTT	CASSDSRGVTDTQYF
TRBV7-3	NA	TRBD2	TRBJ2-3	TGTGCCAGCAGCGGCCGGACTAGCGGGGGGGCAGATACGCAGTATTTT	CASSGRTSGGADTQYF
TRBV4-2	few	NA	TRBJ1-2	TGTGCCAGCAGCCCCGATCTGAGGCGCGGCTACACCTTC	CASSPDLRRGYTF
TRBV5-1	NA	TRBD2	TRBJ2-1	TGCGCCAGCAGCCCACGAGCGGGGGGCAGCTCCTACAATGAGCAGTTCTTC	CASSPRAGGSSYNEQFF